Listed here is a single T cell receptor beta chain. These data belong to a study of blood T cell repertoires in COVID-19. Study at large: The samples span acute and convalescent COVID-19 from the United States, Italy and Spain. T cells, B-cell-depleted T cells, or PBMCs provided the cDNA or gDNA that served as material.

Per the original data handling: Quantification of nucleated cells was approximated via reference gene primer amplification. Repertoires were generated with immunoSEQ multiplex PCR, while TCRdb's copy carries only in-frame clones and drops some. V and J calls and clone size are given by that table; D and trimming were obtained from the DNA. Of hundreds of thousands of clones listed, around 83% were seen once; the top ten hold approximately 5.9%. Germline V gene data show CDR1 as SGHRS and CDR2 as YFSETQ. The CDR3 extends over 14 amino acids. Trimming pared 1 base from V and 0 bases from J, leaving 7 bases between.

Material for sequencing was peripheral blood. The chain links TRBV5-1 to TRBJ1-1, with D unresolved. The receptor was isolated from a man at least 80 years old with acute or convalescent COVID-19. CDR3 amino acids: CASSLPAMNTEAFF. In nucleotides, the CDR3 is TGCGCCAGCAGCTTGCCCGCTATGAACACTGAAGCTTTCTTT.